These 21 T cell receptor beta chains came from one sample sequenced in a study of T-cell memory formation after mild COVID-19. MiXCR, applied by TCRdb to the 5' RACE reads, yields one record per CDR3 protein. Of 400,000 or so distinct CDR3 sequences detected, 20% appear once; the ten largest clones hold 8.4%. The sequenced material came from PBMCs or a T cell subset sorted from them (not recorded which). The receptors here all came from an adult woman who had mild COVID-19 (a few samples of this study predate the infection). Cell type and time point are not known.

This chain connects TRBV27 to TRBJ2-1, with D possibly being TRBD1 or TRBD2 (6 bases each). Trimming left V 5 bases short and J 6 bases short, with 20 bases between. Per germline, CDR1 MNHEY and CDR2 SMNVEV (reference sequence). The CDR3 loop spans 16 amino acids. CDR3 residues: CASSPRHREEGNEQFF. The CDR3 bases are TGTGCCAGCAGTCCCCGTCACAGGGAGGAGGGCAATGAGCAGTTCTTC.

This chain uses TRBV4-2 with TRBJ1-2; D gene unclear. CDR3 size: 16 residues. Germline-derived CDR1 and CDR2 are LGHNA and YNFKEQ. Trimming cost V 0 bases and J 1 base, with 12 bases left between them. CDR3 DNA sequence: TGTGCCAGCAGCCAAGATTTACACGGGTTTAACTATGGCTACACCTTC. Protein product: CASSQDLHGFNYGYTF.

The chain employs TRBV7-2 and TRBJ2-5; D unresolved. V was cut by 1 base and J by 0 bases, with 9 bases left in between. Germline V CDR1 and CDR2: SGHTA, FQGNSA. CDR3 length equals 15 residues. CDR3 sequence (DNA): TGTGCCAGCAGCTTAGGATGGAGTTACCAAGAGACCCAGTACTTC. It specifies CASSLGWSYQETQYF. The full variable domain, rest sourced from reference TRBV7-2 and TRBJ2-5, is GAGVSQSPSNKVTEKGKDVELRCDPISGHTALYWYRQSLGQGLEFLIYFQGNSAPDKSGLPSDRFSAERTGGSVSTLTIQRTQQEDSAVYLCASSLGWSYQETQYFGPGTRLLVL.

This clonotype was detected ten times or more. This chain uses TRBV24-1 with TRBJ2-1, with D possibly being TRBD1 or TRBD2 (5 bases each). Trimming removed 4 bases from V and 0 bases from J, with 21 bases in between. The CDR3 length is 19 residues. Per the germline V gene, CDR1 is KGHDR and CDR2 is SFDVKD. CDR3 region: CATSDEGPTLSCSYNEQFF. Here the CDR3 DNA reads TGTGCCACCAGTGACGAGGGGCCTACCCTTAGTTGCTCCTACAATGAGCAGTTCTTC.

The rearrangement joins TRBV29-1 to TRBJ1-2, with TRBD1 matching 8 bases. The CDR3 totals 13 residues. Germline values: CDR1 SQVTM, CDR2 ANQGSEA. V lost 4 bases, J lost 7 bases, and 8 bases stayed unmatched. CDR3 in DNA: TGCAGCGTTGGACAGGGGACCAGCAGTGGCTACACCTTC. Translating gives CSVGQGTSSGYTF.

V and J are TRBV5-6 and TRBJ2-2; TRBD2 agrees at 7 bases. The junction had 5 bases not matched to a gene; V was cut back by 4 bases and J by 2 bases. Germline CDR1 SGHDT, CDR2 YYEEEE. The CDR3 extends over 15 amino acids. CDR3 in amino acids: CASSGRDYNTGELFF. The DNA for the CDR3 is TGTGCCAGCAGCGGCCGGGACTACAACACCGGGGAGCTGTTTTTT.

This clonotype was detected only a few times. CDR3 protein: CSARDSRGGSNTGELFF. The CDR3 DNA follows: TGCAGTGCTAGAGATTCGCGAGGGGGGTCGAACACCGGGGAGCTGTTTTTT. The genes are TRBV20-1 and TRBJ2-2; D may be TRBD1 or TRBD2 (6 bases each). The length of the CDR3 is 17 residues. Germline V CDR1 and CDR2: DFQATT, SNEGSKA (reference sequence). V lost 0 bases, J lost 0 bases, and 14 bases lay in between.

This clonotype was observed a handful of times. The rearrangement joins TRBV5-8 to TRBJ2-1; D remains unclear. The germline gives CDR1 SGHTS, CDR2 YDEGEE. This CDR3 contains 13 residues. V lost 0 bases and J 3 bases, leaving 4 bases between the germline ends. The CDR3 region is CASSLVYYNEQFF. CDR3 nucleotide sequence: TGTGCCAGCAGCTTGGTATACTACAATGAGCAGTTCTTC.

This clonotype was recorded a few times. This chain uses TRBV6-5 with TRBJ2-1, with 12 nucleotides matching TRBD2. The CDR3 has 16 residues. CDR1 is MNHEY and CDR2 is SVGAGI in the germline V gene. V trimming: 4 bases; J trimming: 7 bases; junction bases outside the gene matches: 8. The DNA of the CDR3 is TGTGCCAGCAGTTTCCTACTAGCGGGGGGACTGAATGAGCAGTTCTTC. This translates into CASSFLLAGGLNEQFF.

The CDR3 DNA follows: TGCAGCGTTGTGGGGGAGCGGGAGTGGGGGTATTTT. As protein: CSVVGEREWGYF. The V and J genes are TRBV29-1 and TRBJ2-3, with TRBD2 matching 8 bases. Germline CDR1 is SQVTM and CDR2 is ANQGSEA. The CDR3 is made up of 12 amino acids. With 4 bases clipped from V and 14 bases from J, the junction kept 11 bases outside the gene matches.

The V and J genes are TRBV4-1 and TRBJ2-3; D remains unclear. From germline, CDR1 is MGHRA and CDR2 YSYEKL. V lost 1 base and J 2 bases, leaving 13 bases between the germline ends. This CDR3 has 16 amino acids. CDR3 nucleotide sequence: TGCGCCAGCAGCCAAGGATCTACCAGGTTCACAGATACGCAGTATTTT. The encoded protein is CASSQGSTRFTDTQYF.

The gene calls are TRBV3-1 and TRBJ1-2; D unclear. CDR1 is LGHDT and CDR2 is YNNKEL in the germline V gene (reference sequence). Trimming shortened V by 0 bases and J by 8 bases, and 10 bases separated the two germline ends. The CDR3 is 13 amino acids. CDR3 DNA sequence: TGTGCCAGCAGCCAAGAACGGCTGGGGGGCTACACCTTC. It codes for CASSQERLGGYTF.

The chain combines TRBV5-6 with TRBJ2-2; a weak D match, TRBD2 (6 bases). The CDR3 runs to 13 residues. Trimming left V 6 bases short and J 4 bases short, with 10 bases between. Germline assignment: CDR1 SGHDT and CDR2 YYEEEE. CDR3 in DNA: TGTGCCAGCACCGGGGGAGGCACCGGGGAGCTGTTTTTT. This gives the protein CASTGGGTGELFF.

The chain uses TRBV12-3 or TRBV12-4 and TRBJ2-3, with D possibly being TRBD2 (6 bases). The CDR3 contains 15 residues. The V end lost 4 bases, the J end lost 6 bases, and 17 bases lay between the germline ends. The CDR3 bases are TGTGCCAGCAGTTCTCGCCTGACTAGAAAGGATACGCAGTATTTT. Its protein product is CASSSRLTRKDTQYF.

This clonotype came up a few times. J is TRBJ2-5 and V is TRBV19; no reliable D call. The CDR3 spans 14 residues. V was trimmed by 3 bases and J by 1 base, leaving 9 bases between them. The germline gives CDR1 LNHDA, CDR2 SQIVND (reference sequence). The CDR3, as DNA: TGTGCCAGTAGTATGTATACTGGCCAAGAGACCCAGTACTTC. Translation gives CASSMYTGQETQYF.

This clonotype was observed a few times. The chain joins TRBV27 to TRBJ2-7; D is possibly TRBD2 (6 bases). CDR1 MNHEY and CDR2 SMNVEV come from the germline V gene (reference sequence). Trimming removed 2 bases at V and 0 bases at J, with 11 bases between. The CDR3 contains 15 residues. CDR3 coding DNA: TGTGCCAGCAGTTTAGAGGTGGGAGGCTCCTACGAGCAGTACTTC. Translating it yields CASSLEVGGSYEQYF.

This clonotype was found many times. This chain connects TRBV7-9 to TRBJ2-7, with 9 bases matching TRBD2. V lost 5 bases to trimming and J lost 0 bases; unmatched junction nucleotides: 2. Per germline, CDR1 SEHNR and CDR2 FQNEAQ (reference sequence). This CDR3 region has 14 residues. The CDR3 loop is CASSSSGSSYEQYF. CDR3 DNA sequence: TGTGCCAGCAGCAGTAGCGGGAGCTCCTACGAGCAGTACTTC. Variable domain in full (rest from reference TRBV7-9 and TRBJ2-7): DTGVSQNPRHKITKRGQNVTFRCDPISEHNRLYWYRQTLGQGPEFLTYFQNEAQLEKSRLLSDRFSAERPKGSFSTLEIQRTEQGDSAMYLCASSSSGSSYEQYFGPGTRLTVT.

This chain connects TRBV2 to TRBJ1-5, with a possible D match to TRBD1 (6 bases). The CDR3 loop spans 13 amino acids. Germline CDR1 is SNHLY and CDR2 is FYNNEI. V lost 5 bases and J lost 3, with 8 bases in between. DNA for the CDR3: TGTGCCAGCAGTTGGGACACCAATCAGCCCCAGCATTTT. It specifies CASSWDTNQPQHF.

This clonotype was seen more than once but under ten times. The chain recombines TRBV20-1 with TRBJ2-3; 9 nucleotides line up with TRBD2. The V and J ends lost 6 bases and 4 bases, in that order; junction bases with no gene match: 11. This CDR3 has 15 amino acids. From germline, CDR1 is DFQATT and CDR2 SNEGSKA (reference sequence). DNA of the CDR3: TGCAGTGCGAATCCCCCGGGACTAGCTTCAGATACGCAGTATTTT. The encoded protein is CSANPPGLASDTQYF.

This clonotype has more than one count but fewer than ten. The chain recombines TRBV20-1 with TRBJ2-3, with D unresolved. Germline values: CDR1 DFQATT, CDR2 SNEGSKA (reference sequence). This CDR3 has 16 residues. Deletions cut 6 bases from V and 2 bases from J, with 21 bases between. The CDR3 nucleotides are TGCAGTGCCCGAAGCGACGAGAGGCGCATCACAGATACGCAGTATTTT. Its protein product is CSARSDERRITDTQYF.

The gene calls are TRBV5-4 and TRBJ2-3; the D gene is possibly TRBD1 (7 bases). Germline-derived CDR1 and CDR2 are SGHNT and YYREEE (reference sequence). Trimming shortened V by 6 bases and J by 5 bases, and 13 bases separated the two germline ends. The CDR3 is 13 amino acids. The CDR3 here is CASTRGERDTQYF. The CDR3 DNA sequence: TGTGCCAGCACCAGGGGGGAGAGAGATACGCAGTATTTT.